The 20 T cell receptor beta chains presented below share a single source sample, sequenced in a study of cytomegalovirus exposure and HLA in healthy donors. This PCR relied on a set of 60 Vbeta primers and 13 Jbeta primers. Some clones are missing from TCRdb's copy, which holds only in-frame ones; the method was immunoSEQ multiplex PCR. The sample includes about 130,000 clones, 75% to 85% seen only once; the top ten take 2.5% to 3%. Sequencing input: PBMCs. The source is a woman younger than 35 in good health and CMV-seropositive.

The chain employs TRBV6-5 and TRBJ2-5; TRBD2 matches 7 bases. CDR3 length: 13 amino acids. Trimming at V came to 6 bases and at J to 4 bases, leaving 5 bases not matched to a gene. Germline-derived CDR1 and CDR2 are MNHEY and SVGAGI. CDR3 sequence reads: CASRGERGETQYF. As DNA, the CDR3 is TGTGCCAGCAGGGGAGAGCGGGGAGAGACCCAGTACTTC.

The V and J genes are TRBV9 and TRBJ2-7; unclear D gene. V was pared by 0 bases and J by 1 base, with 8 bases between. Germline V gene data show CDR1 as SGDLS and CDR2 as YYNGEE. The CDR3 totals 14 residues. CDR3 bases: TGTGCCAGCAGCGTAGCCACAGTTTCCTACGAGCAGTACTTC. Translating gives CASSVATVSYEQYF.

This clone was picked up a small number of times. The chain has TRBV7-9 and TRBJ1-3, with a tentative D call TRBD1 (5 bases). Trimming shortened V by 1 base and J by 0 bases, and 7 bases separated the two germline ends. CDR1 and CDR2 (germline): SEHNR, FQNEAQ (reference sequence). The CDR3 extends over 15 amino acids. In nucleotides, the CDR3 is TGTGCCAGCAGCTTAGGTGACAGCTCTGGAAACACCATATATTTT. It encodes CASSLGDSSGNTIYF.

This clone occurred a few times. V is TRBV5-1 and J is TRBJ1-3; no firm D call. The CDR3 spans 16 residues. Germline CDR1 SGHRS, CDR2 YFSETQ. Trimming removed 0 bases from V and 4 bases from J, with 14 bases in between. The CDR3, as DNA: TGCGCCAGCAGCTTGGCCGGTGGAGGGATGGGAAACACCATATATTTT. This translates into CASSLAGGGMGNTIYF.

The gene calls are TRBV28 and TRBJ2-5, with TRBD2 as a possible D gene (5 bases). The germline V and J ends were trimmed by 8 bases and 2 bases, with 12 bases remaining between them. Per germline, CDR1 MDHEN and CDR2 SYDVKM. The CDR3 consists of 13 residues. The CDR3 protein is CASPPDFQETQYF. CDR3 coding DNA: TGTGCCAGCCCTCCGGACTTTCAAGAGACCCAGTACTTC.

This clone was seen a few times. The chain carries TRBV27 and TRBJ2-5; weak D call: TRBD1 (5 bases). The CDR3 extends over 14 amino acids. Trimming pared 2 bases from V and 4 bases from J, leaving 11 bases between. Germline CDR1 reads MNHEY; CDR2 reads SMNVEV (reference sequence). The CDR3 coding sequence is TGTGCCAGCAGTTTACTTCAGGGTGCAGAGACCCAGTACTTC. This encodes CASSLLQGAETQYF.

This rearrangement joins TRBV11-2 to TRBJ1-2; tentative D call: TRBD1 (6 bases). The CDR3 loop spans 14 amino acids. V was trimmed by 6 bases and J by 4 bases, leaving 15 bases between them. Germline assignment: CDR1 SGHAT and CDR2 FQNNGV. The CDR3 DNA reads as TGTGCCAGCAGTAGAGATCAGACAGGCTATGGCTACACCTTC. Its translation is CASSRDQTGYGYTF.

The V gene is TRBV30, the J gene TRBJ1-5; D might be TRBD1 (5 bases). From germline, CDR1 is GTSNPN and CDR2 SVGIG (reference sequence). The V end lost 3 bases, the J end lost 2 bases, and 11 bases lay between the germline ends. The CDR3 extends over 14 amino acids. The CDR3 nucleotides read TGTGCCTGGAGGGGGCCAGGGCGCAATCAGCCCCAGCATTTT. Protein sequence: CAWRGPGRNQPQHF.

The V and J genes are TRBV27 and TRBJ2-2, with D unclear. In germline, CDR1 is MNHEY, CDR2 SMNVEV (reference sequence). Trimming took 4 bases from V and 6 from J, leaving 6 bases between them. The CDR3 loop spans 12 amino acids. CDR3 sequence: CASSSHPGELFF. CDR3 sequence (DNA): TGTGCCAGCAGTTCACATCCCGGGGAGCTGTTTTTT.

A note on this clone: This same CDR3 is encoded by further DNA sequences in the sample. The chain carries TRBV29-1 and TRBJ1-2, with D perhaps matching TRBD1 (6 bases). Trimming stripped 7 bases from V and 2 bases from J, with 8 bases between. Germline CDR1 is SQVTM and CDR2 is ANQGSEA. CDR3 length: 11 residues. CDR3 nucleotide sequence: TGCAGCGCAGGACAGAACTATGGCTACACCTTC. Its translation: CSAGQNYGYTF.

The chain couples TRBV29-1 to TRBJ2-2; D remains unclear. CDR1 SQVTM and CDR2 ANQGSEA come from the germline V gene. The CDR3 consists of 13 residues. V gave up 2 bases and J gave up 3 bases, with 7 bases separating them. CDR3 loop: CSVEPPDTGELFF. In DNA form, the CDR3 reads TGCAGCGTTGAACCACCGGACACCGGGGAGCTGTTTTTT.

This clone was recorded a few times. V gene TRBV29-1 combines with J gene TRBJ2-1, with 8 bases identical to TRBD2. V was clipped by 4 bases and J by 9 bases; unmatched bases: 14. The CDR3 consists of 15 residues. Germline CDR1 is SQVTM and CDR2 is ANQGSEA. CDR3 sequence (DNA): TGCAGCGTTGTCGTATTCCGGGGGGGCGGACGTGAGCAGTTCTTC. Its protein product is CSVVVFRGGGREQFF.

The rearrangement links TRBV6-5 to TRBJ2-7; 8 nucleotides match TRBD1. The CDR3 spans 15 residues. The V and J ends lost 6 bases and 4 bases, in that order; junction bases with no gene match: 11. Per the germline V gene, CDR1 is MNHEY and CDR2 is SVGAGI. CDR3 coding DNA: TGTGCCAGCAGCCCCAGGGGGCGAGGGGAGTACGAGCAGTACTTC. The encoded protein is CASSPRGRGEYEQYF.

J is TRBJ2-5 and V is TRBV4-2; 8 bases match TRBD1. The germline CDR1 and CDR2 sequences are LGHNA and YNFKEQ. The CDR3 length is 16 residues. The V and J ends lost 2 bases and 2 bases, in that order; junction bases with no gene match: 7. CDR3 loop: CASSQPGQGAQETQYF. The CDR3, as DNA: TGTGCCAGCAGCCAACCTGGACAGGGAGCTCAAGAGACCCAGTACTTC.

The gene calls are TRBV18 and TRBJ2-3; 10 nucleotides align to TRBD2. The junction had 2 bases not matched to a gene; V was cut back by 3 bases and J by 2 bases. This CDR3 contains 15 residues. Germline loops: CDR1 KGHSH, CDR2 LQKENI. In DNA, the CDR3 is TGTGCCAGCTCACCTACTAGCGGGGACACAGATACGCAGTATTTT. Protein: CASSPTSGDTDTQYF.

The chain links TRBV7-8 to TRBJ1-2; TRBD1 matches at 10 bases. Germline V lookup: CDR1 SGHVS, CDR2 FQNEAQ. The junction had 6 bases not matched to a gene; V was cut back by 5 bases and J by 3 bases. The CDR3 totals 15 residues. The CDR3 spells CASSPGQGFDYGYTF. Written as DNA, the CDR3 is TGTGCCAGCAGCCCGGGACAGGGGTTCGACTATGGCTACACCTTC.

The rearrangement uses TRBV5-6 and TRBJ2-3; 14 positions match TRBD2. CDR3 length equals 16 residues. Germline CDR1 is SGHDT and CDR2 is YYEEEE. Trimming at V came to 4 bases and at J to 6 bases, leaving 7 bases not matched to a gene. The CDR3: CASSARLAGGLDTQYF. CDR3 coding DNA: TGTGCCAGCAGCGCCCGACTAGCGGGGGGGCTGGATACGCAGTATTTT.

CDR3 bases: TGTGCCAGCAGTTTTGGCGGGGGGCGGGAGACCCAGTACTTC. Its protein is CASSFGGGRETQYF. The chain combines TRBV28 with TRBJ2-5; 8 nucleotides agree with TRBD2. The ends lost 3 bases at V and 5 bases at J; junction bases unmatched: 5. The CDR3 contains 14 residues. Germline CDR1 and CDR2: MDHEN and SYDVKM.

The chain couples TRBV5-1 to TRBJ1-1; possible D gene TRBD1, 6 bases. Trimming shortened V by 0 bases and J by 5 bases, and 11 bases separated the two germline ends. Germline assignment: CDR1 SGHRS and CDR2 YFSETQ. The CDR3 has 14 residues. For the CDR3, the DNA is TGCGCCAGCAGCTTGGAAGGGGGAAGGACTGAAGCTTTCTTT. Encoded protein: CASSLEGGRTEAFF.

The CDR3 spells CALDLAGGNEQFF. The CDR3 region has the DNA TGTGCCTTAGATTTAGCGGGGGGCAATGAGCAGTTCTTC. The genes are TRBV30 and TRBJ2-1, with 10 bases lining up with TRBD2. The V segment lost 7 bases and the J segment 6 bases; nucleotides outside the gene matches: 6. This CDR3 has 13 residues. Germline lookup yields CDR1 GTSNPN and CDR2 SVGIG (reference sequence).